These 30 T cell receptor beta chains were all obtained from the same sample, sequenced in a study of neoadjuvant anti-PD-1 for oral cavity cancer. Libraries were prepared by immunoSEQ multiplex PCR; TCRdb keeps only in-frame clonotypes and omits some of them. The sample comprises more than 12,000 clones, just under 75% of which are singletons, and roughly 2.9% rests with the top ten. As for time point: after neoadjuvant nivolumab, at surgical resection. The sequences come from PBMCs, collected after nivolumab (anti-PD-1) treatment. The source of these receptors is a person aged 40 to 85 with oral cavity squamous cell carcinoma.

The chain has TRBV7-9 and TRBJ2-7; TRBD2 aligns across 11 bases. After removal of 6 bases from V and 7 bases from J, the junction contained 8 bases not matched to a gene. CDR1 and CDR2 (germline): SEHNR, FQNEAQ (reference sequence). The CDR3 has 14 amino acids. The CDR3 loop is CASRPLAGALEQYF. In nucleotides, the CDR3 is TGTGCCAGCAGACCACTAGCGGGAGCTCTTGAGCAGTACTTC.

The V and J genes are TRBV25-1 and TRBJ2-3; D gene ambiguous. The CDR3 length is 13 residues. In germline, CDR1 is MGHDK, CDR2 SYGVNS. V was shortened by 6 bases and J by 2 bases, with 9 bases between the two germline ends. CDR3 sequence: CASRGGSTDTQYF. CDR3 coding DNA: TGTGCCAGCAGGGGCGGTTCCACAGATACGCAGTATTTT.

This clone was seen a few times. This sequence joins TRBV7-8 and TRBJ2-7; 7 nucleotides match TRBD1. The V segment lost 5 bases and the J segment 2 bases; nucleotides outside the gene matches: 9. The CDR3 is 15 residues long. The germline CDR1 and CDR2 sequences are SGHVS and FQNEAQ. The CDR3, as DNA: TGTGCCAGCAGCCCTAGGGGGCCGCGGACCTACGAGCAGTACTTC. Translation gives CASSPRGPRTYEQYF.

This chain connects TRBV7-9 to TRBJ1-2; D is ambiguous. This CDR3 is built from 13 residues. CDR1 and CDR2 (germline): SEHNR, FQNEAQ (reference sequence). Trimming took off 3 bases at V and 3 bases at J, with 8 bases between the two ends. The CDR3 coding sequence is TGTGCCAGCAGCTTGGTTACTCACTATGGCTACACCTTC. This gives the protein CASSLVTHYGYTF.

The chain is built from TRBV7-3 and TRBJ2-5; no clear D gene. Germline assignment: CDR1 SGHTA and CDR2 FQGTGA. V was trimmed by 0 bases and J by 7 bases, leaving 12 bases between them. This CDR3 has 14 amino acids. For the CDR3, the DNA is TGTGCCAGCAGCTTAACGCTTGGGGTGGGGACCCAGTACTTC. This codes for CASSLTLGVGTQYF. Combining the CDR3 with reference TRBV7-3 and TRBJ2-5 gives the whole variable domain GAGVSQTPSNKVTEKGKYVELRCDPISGHTALYWYRQSLGQGPEFLIYFQGTGAADDSGLPNDRFFAVRPEGSVSTLKIQRTERGDSAVYLCASSLTLGVGTQYFGPGTRLLVL.

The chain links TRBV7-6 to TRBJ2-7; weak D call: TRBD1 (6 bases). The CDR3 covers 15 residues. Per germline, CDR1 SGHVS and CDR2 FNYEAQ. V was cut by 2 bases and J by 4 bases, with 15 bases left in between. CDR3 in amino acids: CASSLSGVGSYEQYF. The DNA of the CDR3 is TGTGCCAGCAGCTTATCAGGGGTGGGGTCATACGAGCAGTACTTC.

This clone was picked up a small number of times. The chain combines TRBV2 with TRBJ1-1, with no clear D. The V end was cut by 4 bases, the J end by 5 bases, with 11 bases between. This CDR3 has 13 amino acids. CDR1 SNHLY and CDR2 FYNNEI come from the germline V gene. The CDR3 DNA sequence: TGTGCCAGCAGTGTCGGGGTTTGGACTGAAGCTTTCTTT. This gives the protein CASSVGVWTEAFF. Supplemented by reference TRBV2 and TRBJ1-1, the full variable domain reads EPEVTQTPSHQVTQMGQEVILRCVPISNHLYFYWYRQILGQKVEFLVSFYNNEISEKSEIFDDQFSVERPDGSNFTLKIRSTKLEDSAMYFCASSVGVWTEAFFGQGTRLTVV.

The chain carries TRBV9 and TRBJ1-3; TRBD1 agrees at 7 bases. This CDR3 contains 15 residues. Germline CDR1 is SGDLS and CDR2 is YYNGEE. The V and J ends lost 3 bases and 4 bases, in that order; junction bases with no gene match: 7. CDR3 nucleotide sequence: TGTGCCAGCAGCGCTACAGGGGTTTTAGGAAACACCATATATTTT. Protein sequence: CASSATGVLGNTIYF.

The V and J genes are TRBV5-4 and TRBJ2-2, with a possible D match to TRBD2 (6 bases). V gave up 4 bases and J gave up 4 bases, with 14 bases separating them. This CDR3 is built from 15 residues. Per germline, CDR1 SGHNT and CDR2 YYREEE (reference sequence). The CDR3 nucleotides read TGTGCCAGCAGCAGAGACTCCGGGGGCACCGGGGAGCTGTTTTTT. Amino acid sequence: CASSRDSGGTGELFF.

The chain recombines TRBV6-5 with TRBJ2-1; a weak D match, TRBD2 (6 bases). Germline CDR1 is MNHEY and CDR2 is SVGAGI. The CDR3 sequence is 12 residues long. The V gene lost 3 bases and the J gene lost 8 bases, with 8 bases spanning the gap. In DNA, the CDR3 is TGTGCCAGCAGTTATTGGGAGGATGAGCAGTTCTTC. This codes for CASSYWEDEQFF.

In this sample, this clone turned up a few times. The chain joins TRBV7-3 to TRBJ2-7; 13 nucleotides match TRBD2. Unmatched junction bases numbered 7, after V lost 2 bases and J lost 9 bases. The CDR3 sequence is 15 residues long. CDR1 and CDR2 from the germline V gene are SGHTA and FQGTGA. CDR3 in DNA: TGTGCCAGCAGCTTAGAGCCGGGACTAGCGGGATTGCAGTACTTC. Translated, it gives CASSLEPGLAGLQYF.

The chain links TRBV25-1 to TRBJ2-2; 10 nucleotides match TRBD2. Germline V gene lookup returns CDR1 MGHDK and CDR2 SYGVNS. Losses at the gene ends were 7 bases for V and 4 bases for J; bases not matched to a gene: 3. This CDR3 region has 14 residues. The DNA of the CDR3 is TGTGCCAGCACTAGCGGGAGTATCACCGGGGAGCTGTTTTTT. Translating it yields CASTSGSITGELFF.

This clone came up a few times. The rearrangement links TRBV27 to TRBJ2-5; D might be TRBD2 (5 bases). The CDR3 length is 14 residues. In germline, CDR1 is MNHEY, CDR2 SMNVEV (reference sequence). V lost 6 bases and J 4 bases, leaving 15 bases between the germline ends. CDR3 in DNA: TGTGCCAGCAGGAGGCTCGAGGGTAGAGAGACCCAGTACTTC. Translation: CASRRLEGRETQYF.

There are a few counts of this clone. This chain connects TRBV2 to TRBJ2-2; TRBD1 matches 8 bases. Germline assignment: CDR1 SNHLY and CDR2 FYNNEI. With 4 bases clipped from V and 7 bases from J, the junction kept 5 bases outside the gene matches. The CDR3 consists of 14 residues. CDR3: CASSGQGAGGELFF. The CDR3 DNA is TGTGCCAGCAGTGGCCAGGGGGCCGGCGGGGAGCTGTTTTTT. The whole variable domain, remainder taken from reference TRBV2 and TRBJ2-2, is EPEVTQTPSHQVTQMGQEVILRCVPISNHLYFYWYRQILGQKVEFLVSFYNNEISEKSEIFDDQFSVERPDGSNFTLKIRSTKLEDSAMYFCASSGQGAGGELFFGEGSRLTVL.

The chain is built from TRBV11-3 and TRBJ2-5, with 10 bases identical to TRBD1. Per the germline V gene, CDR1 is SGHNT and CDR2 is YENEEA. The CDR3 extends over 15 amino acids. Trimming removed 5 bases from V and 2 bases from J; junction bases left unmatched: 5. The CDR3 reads CASSAGTGDQETQYF. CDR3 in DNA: TGTGCCAGCAGCGCCGGGACAGGGGATCAAGAGACCCAGTACTTC. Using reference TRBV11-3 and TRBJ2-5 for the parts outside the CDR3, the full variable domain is EAGVVQSPRYKIIEKKQPVAFWCNPISGHNTLYWYLQNLGQGPELLIRYENEEAVDDSQLPKDRFSAERLKGVDSTLKIQPAELGDSAVYLCASSAGTGDQETQYFGPGTRLLVL.

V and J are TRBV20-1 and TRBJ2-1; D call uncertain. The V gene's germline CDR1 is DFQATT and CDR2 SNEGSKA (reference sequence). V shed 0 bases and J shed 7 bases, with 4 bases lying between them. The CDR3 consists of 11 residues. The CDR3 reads CSARDPNEQFF. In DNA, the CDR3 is TGCAGTGCTAGAGATCCGAATGAGCAGTTCTTC.

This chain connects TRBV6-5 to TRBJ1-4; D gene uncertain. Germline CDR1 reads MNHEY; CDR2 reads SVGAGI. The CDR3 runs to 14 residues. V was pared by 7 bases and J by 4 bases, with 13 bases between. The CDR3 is CASKIDGRNEKLFF. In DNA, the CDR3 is TGTGCCAGCAAGATTGACGGTCGTAATGAAAAACTGTTTTTT.

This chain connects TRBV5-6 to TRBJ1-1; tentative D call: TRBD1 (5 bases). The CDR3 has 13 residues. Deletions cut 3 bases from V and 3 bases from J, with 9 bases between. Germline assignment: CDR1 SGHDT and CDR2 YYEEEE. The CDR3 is CASSSAGDTEAFF. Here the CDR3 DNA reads TGTGCCAGCAGCTCGGCGGGGGACACTGAAGCTTTCTTT.

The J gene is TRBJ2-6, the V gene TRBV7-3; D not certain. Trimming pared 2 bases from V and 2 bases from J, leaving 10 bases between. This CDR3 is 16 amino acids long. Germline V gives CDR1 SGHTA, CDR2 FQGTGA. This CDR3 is CASSLLGPTGANVLTF. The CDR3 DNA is TGTGCCAGCAGCTTATTGGGCCCCACTGGGGCCAACGTCCTGACTTTC. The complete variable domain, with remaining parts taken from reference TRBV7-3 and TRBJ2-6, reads GAGVSQTPSNKVTEKGKYVELRCDPISGHTALYWYRQSLGQGPEFLIYFQGTGAADDSGLPNDRFFAVRPEGSVSTLKIQRTERGDSAVYLCASSLLGPTGANVLTFGAGSRLTVL.

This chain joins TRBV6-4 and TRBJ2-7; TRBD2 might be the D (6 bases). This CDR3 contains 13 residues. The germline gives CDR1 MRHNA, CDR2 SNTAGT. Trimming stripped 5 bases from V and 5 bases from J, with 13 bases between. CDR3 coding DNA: TGTGCCAGCAGTCTACGACTAGGCCACGAGCAGTACTTC. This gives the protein CASSLRLGHEQYF.

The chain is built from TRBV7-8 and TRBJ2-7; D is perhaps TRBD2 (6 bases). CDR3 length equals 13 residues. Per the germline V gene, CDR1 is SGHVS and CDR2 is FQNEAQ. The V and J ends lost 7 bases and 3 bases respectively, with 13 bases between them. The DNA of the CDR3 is TGTGCCAGCATGGAGGGAGAGTTCTACGAGCAGTACTTC. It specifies CASMEGEFYEQYF. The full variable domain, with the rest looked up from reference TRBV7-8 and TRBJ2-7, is GAGVSQSPRYKVAKRGQDVALRCDPISGHVSLFWYQQALGQGPEFLTYFQNEAQLDKSGLPSDRFFAERPEGSVSTLKIQRTQQEDSAVYLCASMEGEFYEQYFGPGTRLTVT.

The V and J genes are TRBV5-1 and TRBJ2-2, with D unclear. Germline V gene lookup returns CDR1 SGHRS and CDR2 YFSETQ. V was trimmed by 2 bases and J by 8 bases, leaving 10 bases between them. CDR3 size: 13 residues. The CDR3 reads CASSLGQGGELFF. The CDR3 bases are TGCGCCAGCAGCTTAGGCCAAGGAGGGGAGCTGTTTTTT.

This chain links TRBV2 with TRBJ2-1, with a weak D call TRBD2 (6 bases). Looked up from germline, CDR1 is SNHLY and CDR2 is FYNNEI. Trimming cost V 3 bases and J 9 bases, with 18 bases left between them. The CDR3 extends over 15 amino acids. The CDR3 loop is CASSDRDSKRGEQFF. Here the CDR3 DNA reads TGTGCCAGCAGTGATAGGGACTCGAAACGGGGTGAGCAGTTCTTC.

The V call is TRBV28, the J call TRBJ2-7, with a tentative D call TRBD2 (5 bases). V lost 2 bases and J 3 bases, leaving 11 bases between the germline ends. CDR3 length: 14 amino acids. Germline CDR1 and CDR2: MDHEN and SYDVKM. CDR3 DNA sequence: TGTGCCAGCAGTTTAGGACTCACCGGCTACGAGCAGTACTTC. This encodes CASSLGLTGYEQYF.

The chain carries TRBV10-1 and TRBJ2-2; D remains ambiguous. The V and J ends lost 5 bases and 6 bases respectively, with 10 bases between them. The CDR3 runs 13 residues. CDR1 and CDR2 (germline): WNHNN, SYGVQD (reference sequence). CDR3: CASSLNAAGELFF. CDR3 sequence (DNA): TGCGCCAGCAGTCTTAACGCGGCCGGGGAGCTGTTTTTT.

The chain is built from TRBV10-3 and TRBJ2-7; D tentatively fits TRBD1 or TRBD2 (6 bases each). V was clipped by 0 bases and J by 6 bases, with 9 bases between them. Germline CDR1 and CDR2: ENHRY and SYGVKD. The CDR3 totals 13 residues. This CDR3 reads CAISESKGGEQYF. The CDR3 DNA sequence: TGTGCCATCAGTGAGTCCAAGGGGGGCGAGCAGTACTTC.

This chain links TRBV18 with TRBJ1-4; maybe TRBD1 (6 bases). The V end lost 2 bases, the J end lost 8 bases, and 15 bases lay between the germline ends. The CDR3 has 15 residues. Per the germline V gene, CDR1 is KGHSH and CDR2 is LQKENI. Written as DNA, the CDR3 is TGTGCCAGCTCACCAACGTGGACAGATGTGGAAAAACTGTTTTTT. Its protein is CASSPTWTDVEKLFF.

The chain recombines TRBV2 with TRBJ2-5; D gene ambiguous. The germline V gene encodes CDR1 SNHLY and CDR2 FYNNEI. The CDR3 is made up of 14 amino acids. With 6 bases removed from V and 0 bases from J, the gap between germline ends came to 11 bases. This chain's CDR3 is CASRPTGNQETQYF. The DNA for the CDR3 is TGTGCCAGCAGGCCGACTGGAAACCAAGAGACCCAGTACTTC.

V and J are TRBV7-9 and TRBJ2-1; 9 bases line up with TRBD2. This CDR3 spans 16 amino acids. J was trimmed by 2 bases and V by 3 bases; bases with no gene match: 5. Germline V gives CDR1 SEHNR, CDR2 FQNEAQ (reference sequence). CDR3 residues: CASSFKGLAAYNEQFF. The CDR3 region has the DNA TGTGCCAGCAGCTTTAAGGGACTAGCCGCCTACAATGAGCAGTTCTTC.

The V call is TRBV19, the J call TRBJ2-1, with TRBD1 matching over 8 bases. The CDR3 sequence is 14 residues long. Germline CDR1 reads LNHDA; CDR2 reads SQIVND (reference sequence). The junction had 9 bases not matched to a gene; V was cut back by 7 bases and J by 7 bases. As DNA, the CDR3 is TGTGCCAGTAATACAGGGGGGCAGACTAATGAGCAGTTCTTC. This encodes CASNTGGQTNEQFF.